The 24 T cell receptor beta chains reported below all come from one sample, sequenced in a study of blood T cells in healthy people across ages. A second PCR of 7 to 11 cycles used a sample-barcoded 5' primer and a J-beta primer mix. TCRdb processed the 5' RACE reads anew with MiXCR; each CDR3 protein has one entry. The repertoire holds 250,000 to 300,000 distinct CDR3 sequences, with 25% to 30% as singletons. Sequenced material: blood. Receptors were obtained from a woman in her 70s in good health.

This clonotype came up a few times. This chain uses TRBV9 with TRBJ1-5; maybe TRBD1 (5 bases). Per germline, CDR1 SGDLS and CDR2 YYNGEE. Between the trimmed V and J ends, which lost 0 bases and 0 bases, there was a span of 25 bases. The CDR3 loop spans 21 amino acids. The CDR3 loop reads CASSVDPRAGKDHYSNQPQHF. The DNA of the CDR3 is TGTGCCAGCAGCGTAGACCCCCGGGCAGGGAAGGACCACTATAGCAATCAGCCCCAGCATTTT.

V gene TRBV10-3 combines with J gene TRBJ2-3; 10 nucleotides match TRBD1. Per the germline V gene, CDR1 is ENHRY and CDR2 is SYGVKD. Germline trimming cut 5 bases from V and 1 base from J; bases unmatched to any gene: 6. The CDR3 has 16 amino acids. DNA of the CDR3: TGTGCCATCAGTACTGCCGGGACAGGGGGCACAGATACGCAGTATTTT. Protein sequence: CAISTAGTGGTDTQYF.

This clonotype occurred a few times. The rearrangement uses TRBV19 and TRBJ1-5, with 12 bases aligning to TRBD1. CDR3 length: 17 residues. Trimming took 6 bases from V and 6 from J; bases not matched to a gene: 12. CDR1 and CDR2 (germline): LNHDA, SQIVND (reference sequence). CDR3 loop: CASSDAPGQGAGQPQHF. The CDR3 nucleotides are TGTGCCAGTAGCGATGCCCCGGGACAGGGGGCAGGTCAGCCCCAGCATTTT.

The CDR3 region has the DNA TGTGCCAGCAGCGGGGGGGCGCGGGGCTACACCTTC. Protein: CASSGGARGYTF. The gene calls are TRBV9 and TRBJ1-2; the D gene is possibly TRBD1 (6 bases). The V end lost 3 bases, the J end lost 8 bases, and 11 bases lay between the germline ends. This CDR3 contains 12 residues. Germline V gives CDR1 SGDLS, CDR2 YYNGEE.

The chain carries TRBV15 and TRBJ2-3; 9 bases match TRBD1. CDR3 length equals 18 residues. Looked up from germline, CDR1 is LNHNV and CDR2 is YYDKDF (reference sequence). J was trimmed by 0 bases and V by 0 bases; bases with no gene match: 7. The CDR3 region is CATSRDPQGAGSTDTQYF. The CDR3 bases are TGTGCCACCAGCAGAGATCCACAGGGGGCGGGGAGCACAGATACGCAGTATTTT. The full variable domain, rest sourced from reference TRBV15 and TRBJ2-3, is DAMVIQNPRYQVTQFGKPVTLSCSQTLNHNVMYWYQQKSSQAPKLLFHYYDKDFNNEADTPDNFQSRRPNTSFCFLDIRSPGLGDTAMYLCATSRDPQGAGSTDTQYFGPGTRLTVL.

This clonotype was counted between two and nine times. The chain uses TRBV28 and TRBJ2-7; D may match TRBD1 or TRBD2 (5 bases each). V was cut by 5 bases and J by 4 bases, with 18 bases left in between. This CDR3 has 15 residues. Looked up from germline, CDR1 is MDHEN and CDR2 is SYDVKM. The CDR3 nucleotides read TGTGCCAGCAGTCCCGGGACCACCGAGGGGTACGAGCAGTACTTC. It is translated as CASSPGTTEGYEQYF.

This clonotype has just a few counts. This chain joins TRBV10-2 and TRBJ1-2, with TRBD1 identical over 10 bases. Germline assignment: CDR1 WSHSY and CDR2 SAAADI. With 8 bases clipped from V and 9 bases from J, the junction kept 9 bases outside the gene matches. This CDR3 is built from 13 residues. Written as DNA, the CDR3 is TGCGCCAGCCTAATTCCGGGACAGGGGAGCTACACCTTC. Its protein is CASLIPGQGSYTF.

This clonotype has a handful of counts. The CDR3 DNA reads as TGTGCCAGCAGTTTAAATCCCGCGCTTGGGACAGGGTATGGCTACACCTTC. Protein: CASSLNPALGTGYGYTF. The chain combines TRBV12-3 or TRBV12-4 with TRBJ1-2; 9 nucleotides match TRBD1. Trimming cost V 2 bases and J 5 bases; bases outside gene matches: 12. CDR3 size: 17 residues.

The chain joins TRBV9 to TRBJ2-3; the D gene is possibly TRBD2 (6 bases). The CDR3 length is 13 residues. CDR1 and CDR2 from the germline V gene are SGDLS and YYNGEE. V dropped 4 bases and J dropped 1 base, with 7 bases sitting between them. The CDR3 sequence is CASSWRGTDTQYF. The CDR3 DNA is TGTGCCAGCAGCTGGAGGGGCACAGATACGCAGTATTTT.

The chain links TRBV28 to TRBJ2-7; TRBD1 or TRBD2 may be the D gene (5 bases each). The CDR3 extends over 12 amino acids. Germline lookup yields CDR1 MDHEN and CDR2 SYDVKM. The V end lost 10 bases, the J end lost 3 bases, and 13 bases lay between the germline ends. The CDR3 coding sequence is TGTGCCATTACGGGACCCAACTACGAGCAGTACTTC. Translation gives CAITGPNYEQYF.

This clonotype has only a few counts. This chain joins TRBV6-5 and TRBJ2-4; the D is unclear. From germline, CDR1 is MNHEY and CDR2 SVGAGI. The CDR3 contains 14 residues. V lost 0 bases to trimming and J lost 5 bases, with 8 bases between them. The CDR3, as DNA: TGTGCCAGCAGTTACTCCCCCGGTGAAAACATTCAGTACTTC. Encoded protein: CASSYSPGENIQYF.

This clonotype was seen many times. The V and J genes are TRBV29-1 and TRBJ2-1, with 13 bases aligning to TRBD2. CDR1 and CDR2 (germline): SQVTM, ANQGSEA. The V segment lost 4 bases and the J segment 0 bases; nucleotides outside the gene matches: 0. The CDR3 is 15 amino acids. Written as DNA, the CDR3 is TGCAGCGTTGGGACTAGCGGGGGCTCCTACAATGAGCAGTTCTTC. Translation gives CSVGTSGGSYNEQFF.

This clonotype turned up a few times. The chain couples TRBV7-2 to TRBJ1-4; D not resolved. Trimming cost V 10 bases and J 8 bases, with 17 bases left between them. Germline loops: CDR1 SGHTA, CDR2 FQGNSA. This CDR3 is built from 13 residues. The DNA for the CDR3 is TGTGCCACCGCTGCGGGCGCGAGGGAAAAACTGTTTTTT. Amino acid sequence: CATAAGAREKLFF.

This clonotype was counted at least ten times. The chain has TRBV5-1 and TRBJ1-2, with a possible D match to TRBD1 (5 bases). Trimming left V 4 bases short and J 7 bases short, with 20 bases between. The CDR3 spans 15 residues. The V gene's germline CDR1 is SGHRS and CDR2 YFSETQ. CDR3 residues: CASSTRDGSQVGYTF. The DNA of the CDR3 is TGCGCCAGCAGCACCCGGGACGGATCCCAAGTTGGCTACACCTTC.

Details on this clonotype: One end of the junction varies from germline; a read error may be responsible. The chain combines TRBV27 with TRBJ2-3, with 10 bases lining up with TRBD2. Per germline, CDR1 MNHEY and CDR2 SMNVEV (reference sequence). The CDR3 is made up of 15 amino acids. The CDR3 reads CASRTPSGGTNTQYF. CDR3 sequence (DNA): TGTGCCAGCAGGACTCCTAGCGGGGGCACAAATACGCAGTATTTT.

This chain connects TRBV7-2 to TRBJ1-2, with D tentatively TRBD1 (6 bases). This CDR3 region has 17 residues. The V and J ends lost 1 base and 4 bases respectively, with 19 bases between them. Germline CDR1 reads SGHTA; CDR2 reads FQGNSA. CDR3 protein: CASSLDRARWDGYGYTF. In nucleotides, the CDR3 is TGTGCCAGCAGCTTAGACAGGGCCCGGTGGGACGGCTATGGCTACACCTTC. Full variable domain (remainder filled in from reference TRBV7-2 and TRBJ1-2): GAGVSQSPSNKVTEKGKDVELRCDPISGHTALYWYRQSLGQGLEFLIYFQGNSAPDKSGLPSDRFSAERTGGSVSTLTIQRTQQEDSAVYLCASSLDRARWDGYGYTFGSGTRLTVV.

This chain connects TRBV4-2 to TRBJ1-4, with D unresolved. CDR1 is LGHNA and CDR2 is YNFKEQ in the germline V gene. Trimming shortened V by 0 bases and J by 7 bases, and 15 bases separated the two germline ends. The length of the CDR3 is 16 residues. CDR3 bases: TGTGCCAGCAGCCAAGATTCAAATCCGGACCGTGAAAAACTGTTTTTT. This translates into CASSQDSNPDREKLFF.

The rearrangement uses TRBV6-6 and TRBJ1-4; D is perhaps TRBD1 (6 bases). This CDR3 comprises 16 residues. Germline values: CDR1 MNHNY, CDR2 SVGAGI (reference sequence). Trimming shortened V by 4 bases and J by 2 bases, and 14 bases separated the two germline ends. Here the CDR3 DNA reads TGTGCCAGCAGTTTAGGTGGGGGCCGGACTAATGAAAAACTGTTTTTT. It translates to CASSLGGGRTNEKLFF.

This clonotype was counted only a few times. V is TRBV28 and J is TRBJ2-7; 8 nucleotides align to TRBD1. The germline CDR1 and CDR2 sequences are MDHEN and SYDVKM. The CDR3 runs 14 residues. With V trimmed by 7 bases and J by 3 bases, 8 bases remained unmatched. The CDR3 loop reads CASTPSGGIYEQYF. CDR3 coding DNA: TGTGCCAGCACCCCGTCAGGGGGCATCTACGAGCAGTACTTC.

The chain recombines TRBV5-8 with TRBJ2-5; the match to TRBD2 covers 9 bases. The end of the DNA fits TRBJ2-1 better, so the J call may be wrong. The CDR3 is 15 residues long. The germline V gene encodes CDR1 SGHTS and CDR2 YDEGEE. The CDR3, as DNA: TGTGCCAGCAGCTTCAGCGGCGGGAGGGGGGTTGAGCAGTTCTTC. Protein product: CASSFSGGRGVEQFF.

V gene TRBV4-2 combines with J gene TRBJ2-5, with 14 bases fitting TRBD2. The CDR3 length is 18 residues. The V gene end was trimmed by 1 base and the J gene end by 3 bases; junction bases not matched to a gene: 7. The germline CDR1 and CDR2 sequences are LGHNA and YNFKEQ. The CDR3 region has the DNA TGTGCCAGCAGCCAAGGACGACTAGCGGGAGGGACTAAAGAGACCCAGTACTTC. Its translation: CASSQGRLAGGTKETQYF.

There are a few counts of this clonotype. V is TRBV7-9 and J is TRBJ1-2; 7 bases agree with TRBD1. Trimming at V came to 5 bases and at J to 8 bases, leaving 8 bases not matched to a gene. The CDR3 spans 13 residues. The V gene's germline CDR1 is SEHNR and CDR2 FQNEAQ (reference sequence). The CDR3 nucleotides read TGTGCCAGCAGCGATTGGGACAGAAAGGGCTACACCTTC. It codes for CASSDWDRKGYTF.

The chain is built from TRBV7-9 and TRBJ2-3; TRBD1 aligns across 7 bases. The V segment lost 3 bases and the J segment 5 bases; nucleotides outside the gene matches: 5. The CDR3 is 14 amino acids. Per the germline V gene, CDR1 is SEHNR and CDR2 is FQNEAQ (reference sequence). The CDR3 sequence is CASSFDRDVDTQYF. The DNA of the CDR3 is TGTGCCAGCAGCTTCGACAGGGACGTAGATACGCAGTATTTT.

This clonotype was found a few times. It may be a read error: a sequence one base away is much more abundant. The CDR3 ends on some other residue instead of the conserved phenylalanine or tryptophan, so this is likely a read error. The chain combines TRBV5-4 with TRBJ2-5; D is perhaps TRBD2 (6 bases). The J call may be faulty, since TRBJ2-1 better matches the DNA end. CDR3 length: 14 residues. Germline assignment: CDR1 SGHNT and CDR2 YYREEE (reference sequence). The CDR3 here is CASRSNSGGDEQFL. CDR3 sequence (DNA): TGTGCCAGCAGATCGAATAGCGGCGGCGATGAGCAGTTCCTC.